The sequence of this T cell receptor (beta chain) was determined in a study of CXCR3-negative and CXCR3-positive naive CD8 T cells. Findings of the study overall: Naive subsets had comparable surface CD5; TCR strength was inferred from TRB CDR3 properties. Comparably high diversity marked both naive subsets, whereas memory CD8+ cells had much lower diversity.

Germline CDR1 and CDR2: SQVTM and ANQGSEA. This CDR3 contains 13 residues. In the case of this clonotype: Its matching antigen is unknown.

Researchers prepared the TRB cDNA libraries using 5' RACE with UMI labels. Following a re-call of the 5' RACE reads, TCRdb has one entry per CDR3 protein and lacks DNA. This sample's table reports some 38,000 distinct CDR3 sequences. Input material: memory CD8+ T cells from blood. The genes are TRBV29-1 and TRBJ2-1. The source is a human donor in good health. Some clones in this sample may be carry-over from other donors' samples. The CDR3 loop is CSVAGSSYNEQFF.